These 4 T cell receptor beta chains originate from one sample sequenced in a study of cytomegalovirus exposure and HLA in healthy donors. Measured with immunoSEQ multiplex PCR; TCRdb has only the in-frame clones, and not every one. The data show 150,000 to 200,000 clones, roughly nine tenths seen once. The specimen was PBMCs. Source of these receptors: a woman aged 30 to 39 in good health and CMV-seronegative.

The chain is built from TRBV27 and TRBJ1-1; the D is unclear. The V gene's germline CDR1 is MNHEY and CDR2 SMNVEV (reference sequence). The CDR3 has 13 residues. Deletions cut 0 bases from V and 7 bases from J, with 9 bases between. CDR3 DNA sequence: TGTGCCAGCAGTTTATCCCTATCGTATGAAGCTTTCTTT. Its translation: CASSLSLSYEAFF.

V gene TRBV2 combines with J gene TRBJ2-7, with D perhaps given as TRBD1 or TRBD2 (5 bases each). CDR1 and CDR2 from the germline V gene are SNHLY and FYNNEI. The ends were cut back, 7 bases at V and 0 bases at J, with 19 bases in the middle. The CDR3 length is 16 residues. In DNA form, the CDR3 reads TGTGCCAGCATACTAACGCCGGGACGAAGCTCCTACGAGCAGTACTTC. It translates to CASILTPGRSSYEQYF.

This clone was seen once. The chain couples TRBV6-1 to TRBJ2-3; 7 bases line up with TRBD2. The germline CDR1 and CDR2 sequences are MNHNS and SASEGT. V shed 4 bases, J shed 5 bases, and the junction held 24 bases outside the gene matches. This CDR3 is 20 amino acids long. The DNA for the CDR3 is TGTGCCAGCAGTGGTAACGAACCCCTCGTTCACGGGGGGACCGTAGATACGCAGTATTTT. It translates to CASSGNEPLVHGGTVDTQYF.

The chain carries TRBV2 and TRBJ1-2; 10 bases agree with TRBD1. Germline V CDR1 and CDR2: SNHLY, FYNNEI. J gave up 4 bases and V 2 bases, and 10 bases lay outside the gene matches. There are 17 residues in the CDR3. Written as DNA, the CDR3 is TGTGCCAGCAGTGAATGGGGCCAGACAGGGGGCGGCTATGGCTACACCTTC. Its protein product is CASSEWGQTGGGYGYTF.